The 2 T cell receptor beta chains below all came from one sample that was sequenced in a study of Ad26.COV2.S vaccination and SARS-CoV-2 variants. Here immunoSEQ multiplex PCR was the method, and the copy in TCRdb shows in-frame clones only, minus some. Among about 390,000 clones listed, 88% were seen once. Treatment described: 15 to 20 received Ad26.COV2.S at low or high dose, single or two shots; roughly five received placebo; per-sample allocation not given. After the first vaccine or placebo injection, samples were drawn on day 63. The input for sequencing was peripheral blood, taken in a trial of Ad26.COV2.S vaccine versus placebo. These receptors were obtained from a person between 18 and 65 years old who received the Ad26.COV2.S COVID-19 vaccine or a placebo.

The chain links TRBV7-9 to TRBJ1-1, with 8 bases lining up with TRBD1. Unmatched junction bases numbered 8, after V lost 1 base and J lost 4 bases. CDR1 is SEHNR, CDR2 FQNEAQ, per germline (reference sequence). The CDR3 length is 16 residues. The CDR3 protein is CASSLVVTTGGTEAFF. DNA of the CDR3: TGTGCCAGCAGCTTAGTAGTTACCACAGGGGGCACTGAAGCTTTCTTT.

Points on this clone: At the DNA level, this CDR3 is encoded by other sequences in the same sample as well. CDR3 loop: CATSRDLLFEQYF. DNA for the CDR3: TGTGCCACCAGCAGAGACCTCCTCTTCGAGCAGTACTTC. The chain has TRBV15 and TRBJ2-7; D remains unclear. Germline loops: CDR1 LNHNV, CDR2 YYDKDF (reference sequence). This CDR3 contains 13 residues. The V end was cut by 0 bases, the J end by 6 bases, with 9 bases between.